The clone carrying this T cell receptor (beta chain) occurred a few times. Its cognate antigen is unknown. This sample stems from a study of blood T cells in healthy people across ages. Findings and caveats of the study: In long-lived donors, naive CD4+ cell counts and diversity exceeded those of aged donors.

For the second PCR, which ran for roughly 7 to 11 cycles, a sample-barcoded 5' primer and a J-beta primer mix were used. Researchers report that each sample yielded at least 2.5 million CDR3-containing paired-end reads. TCRdb reprocessed the 5' RACE reads via MiXCR and lists one record per CDR3 protein. The profile shows 700,000 to 850,000 distinct CDR3 sequences, approximately 53% of them singletons. CDR1 and CDR2 from the germline V gene are SQVTM and ANQGSEA. There are 11 residues in the CDR3. Trimming at V came to 8 bases and at J to 6 bases, leaving 6 bases not matched to a gene. The gene calls are TRBV29-1 and TRBJ1-2; 7 bases match TRBD1. This receptor was obtained from a man older than 75 in good health. Sequencing was done on a sample of blood. CDR3 sequence (DNA): TGCAGCTCTGGACAGGTCGATGGCTACACCTTC. This translates into CSSGQVDGYTF. Combining the CDR3 with reference TRBV29-1 and TRBJ1-2 gives the whole variable domain SAVISQKPSRDICQRGTSLTIQCQVDSQVTMMFWYRQQPGQSLTLIATANQGSEATYESGFVIDKFPISRPNLTFSTLTVSNMSPEDSSIYLCSSGQVDGYTFGSGTRLTVV.